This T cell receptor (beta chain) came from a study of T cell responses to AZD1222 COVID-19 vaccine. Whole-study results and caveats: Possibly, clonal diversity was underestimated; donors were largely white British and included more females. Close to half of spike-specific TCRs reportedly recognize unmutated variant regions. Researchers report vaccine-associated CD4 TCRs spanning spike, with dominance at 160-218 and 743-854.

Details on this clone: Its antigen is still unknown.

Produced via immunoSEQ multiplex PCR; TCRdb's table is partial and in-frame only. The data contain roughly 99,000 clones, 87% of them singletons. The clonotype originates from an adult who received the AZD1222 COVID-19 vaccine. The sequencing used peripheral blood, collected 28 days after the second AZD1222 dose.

The CDR3 DNA is TGTGCCAGCTCCCAAACCGGGACTCTGATCGGGGGCTACACCTTC. Encoded protein: CASSQTGTLIGGYTF. The chain couples TRBV6-6 to TRBJ1-2, with TRBD1 as a possible D gene (5 bases). CDR3 length: 15 residues. In germline, CDR1 is MNHNY, CDR2 SVGAGI (reference sequence). Trimming took 8 bases from V and 8 from J, leaving 24 bases between them.